The T cell receptor (beta chain) described here comes from a study of OX40 agonist ivuxolimab in advanced cancers. Whole-study context: Ivuxolimab is an agonistic anti-OX40 (CD134) antibody, and patients were treated with it. General study points: Low clonal expansion, among the lowest seen, marked partial responders at 0.1-3.0 mg/kg. No antigen was identified for the clonally expanded peripheral T cells.

Cycle 7 day 1, cycle 4 day 1, and baseline were the timepoints at which blood was sampled. CDR1 LNHDA and CDR2 SQIVND come from the germline V gene (reference sequence). Trimming took 1 base from V and 7 from J, leaving 14 bases between them. The length of the CDR3 is 15 residues. Method: immunoSEQ multiplex PCR; TCRdb's copy keeps in-frame clones and lacks some. This sample has 95,000 to 150,000 clones, with roughly nine tenths found just once. With respect to this clone: Antigen specificity is unknown.

The chain uses TRBV19 and TRBJ2-1; D tentatively reads TRBD1 or TRBD2 (6 bases each). The specimen comprised CD4+ or CD8+ T cells sorted from blood, sampled in a trial of the OX40 agonist ivuxolimab. The source of this sequence is an adult with an advanced solid tumor such as melanoma, head and neck, liver or kidney cancer. The CDR3 loop is CASSIGGASQNEQFF. CDR3 nucleotides: TGTGCCAGTAGTATAGGGGGGGCTAGTCAAAATGAGCAGTTCTTC.